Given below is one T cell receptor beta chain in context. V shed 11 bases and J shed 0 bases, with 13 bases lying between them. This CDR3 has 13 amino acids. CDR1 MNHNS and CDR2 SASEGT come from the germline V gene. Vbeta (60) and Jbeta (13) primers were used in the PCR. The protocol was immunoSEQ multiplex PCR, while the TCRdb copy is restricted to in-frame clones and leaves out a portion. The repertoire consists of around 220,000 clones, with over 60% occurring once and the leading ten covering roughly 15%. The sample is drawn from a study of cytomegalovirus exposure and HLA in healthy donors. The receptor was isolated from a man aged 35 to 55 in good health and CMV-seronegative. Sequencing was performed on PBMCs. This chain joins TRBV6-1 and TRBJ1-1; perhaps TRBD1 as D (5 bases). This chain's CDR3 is CAGQGPMNTEAFF. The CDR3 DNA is TGTGCCGGGCAGGGCCCTATGAACACTGAAGCTTTCTTT.